Shown below are 27 T cell receptor beta chains from a single sample sequenced in a study of T-cell reconstitution after alpha-beta-depleted transplantation in children (dated by TCRdb to 2016 to 2017). The treatment or condition label for this specimen denotes: allogeneic hematopoietic cell transplantation with graft depleted of TCRalphabeta T cells and CD19 B cells. The library was prepared using PCR. Data came from an Illumina HiSeq 2500. Molecular barcoding was employed in the preparation of TCR libraries, with unique molecular identifiers being used to normalize TCRbeta repertoire quantification. TCRdb redid the processing of the public reads, applying fastp at Q25 and MiXCR, and retained in-frame beta chains. Rows are combined by CDR3 protein, so each entry shows the most common genes and DNA. The sample table contains 90,000 to 120,000 distinct CDR3 sequences; only one count was recorded for approximately 6% of them. The ten largest clonotypes hold roughly 23% of the sample.

The specimen was PBMCs, mostly from graft donor cells, collected 360 days after TCRalphabeta/CD19-depleted stem cell transplant. These receptors came from a male patient aged 2 to 10 who had a stem cell transplant for acute lymphoblastic leukemia, so the T cells may come from the graft donor.

About this clonotype itself: This may be a read error: a much more frequent sequence differs by one nucleotide. The genes are TRBV14 and TRBJ1-1; D gene ambiguous. The CDR3 totals 12 residues. Trimming pared 5 bases from V and 0 bases from J, leaving 4 bases between. CDR1 is SGHDN and CDR2 is FVKESK in the germline V gene. The CDR3 bases are TGTGCCAGCAGCAAGATGAACACTGAAGCTTTCTTT. It translates to CASSKMNTEAFF.

This clonotype showed up many times. This sequence joins TRBV5-6 and TRBJ2-7; 9 bases agree with TRBD1. The CDR3 has 13 amino acids. CDR1 and CDR2 from the germline V gene are SGHDT and YYEEEE. Germline trimming cut 3 bases from V and 7 bases from J; bases unmatched to any gene: 5. The CDR3 loop is CASSSIQGAEQYF. Written as DNA, the CDR3 is TGTGCCAGCAGCTCGATACAGGGGGCTGAGCAGTACTTC.

CDR3 loop: CSARASGHEQFF. CDR3 nucleotide sequence: TGCAGTGCTAGAGCATCGGGCCATGAGCAGTTCTTC. The chain employs TRBV20-1 and TRBJ2-1, with D uncertain. In germline, CDR1 is DFQATT, CDR2 SNEGSKA (reference sequence). Trimming stripped 1 base from V and 8 bases from J, with 9 bases between. The CDR3 is made up of 12 amino acids.

Only a few counts were recorded for this clonotype. This chain connects TRBV7-2 to TRBJ2-3; TRBD2 agrees at 14 bases. The CDR3 length is 17 residues. Germline V gives CDR1 SGHTA, CDR2 FQGNSA. Trimming cost V 5 bases and J 6 bases; bases outside gene matches: 10. The CDR3 here is CASSPRRLAGGRDTQYF. The CDR3 nucleotides are TGTGCCAGCAGCCCCCGGCGACTAGCGGGGGGGCGTGATACGCAGTATTTT.

This clonotype came up many times. This chain connects TRBV24-1 to TRBJ1-2, with D hard to call. Germline-derived CDR1 and CDR2 are KGHDR and SFDVKD. The germline V and J ends were trimmed by 5 bases and 7 bases, with 13 bases remaining between them. The CDR3 extends over 13 amino acids. The DNA for the CDR3 is TGTGCCACCAGTGGAGGCCGGGGAGGTGGCTACACCTTC. Amino acid sequence: CATSGGRGGGYTF.

This clonotype has a handful of counts. V is TRBV5-8 and J is TRBJ2-3; 7 nucleotides agree with TRBD1. V was clipped by 7 bases and J by 4 bases; unmatched bases: 9. The CDR3 consists of 14 residues. The germline CDR1 and CDR2 sequences are SGHTS and YDEGEE. This chain's CDR3 is CASPKRGRADTQYF. Here the CDR3 DNA reads TGTGCCAGCCCCAAGAGGGGGCGAGCAGATACGCAGTATTTT.

This clonotype was detected many times. This rearrangement joins TRBV20-1 to TRBJ1-5, with a tentative D call TRBD1 (6 bases). V was cut by 4 bases and J by 4 bases, with 8 bases left in between. Germline CDR1 reads DFQATT; CDR2 reads SNEGSKA (reference sequence). This CDR3 is 12 amino acids long. The CDR3 DNA is TGCAGTGCTAACAGGGAGAATCAGCCCCAGCATTTT. Translation: CSANRENQPQHF.

This clonotype was observed many times. The chain combines TRBV5-1 with TRBJ2-2; D unclear. The germline V gene encodes CDR1 SGHRS and CDR2 YFSETQ. CDR3 length: 15 residues. V shed 1 base and J shed 3 bases, with 10 bases lying between them. The CDR3 here is CASSLMGADTGELFF. In nucleotides, the CDR3 is TGCGCCAGCAGCTTGATGGGCGCGGACACCGGGGAGCTGTTTTTT.

This clonotype has more than one count but fewer than ten. The chain has TRBV7-9 and TRBJ1-1; D call uncertain. Deletions cut 7 bases from V and 2 bases from J, with 11 bases between. Germline V gene lookup returns CDR1 SEHNR and CDR2 FQNEAQ (reference sequence). CDR3 length: 13 residues. CDR3 DNA: TGTGCCAGCAACCCAATACCCAACACTGAAGCTTTCTTT. It specifies CASNPIPNTEAFF.

A few counts support this clonotype. The chain couples TRBV6-5 to TRBJ1-1; D unclear. V lost 2 bases to trimming and J lost 0 bases, with 7 bases between them. In germline, CDR1 is MNHEY, CDR2 SVGAGI. The CDR3 length is 14 residues. For the CDR3, the DNA is TGTGCCAGCAGTTACAGTACCTTGAACACTGAAGCTTTCTTT. Amino acids: CASSYSTLNTEAFF.

With respect to this clonotype: Relative to the germline gene, one junction end is altered; a read error may explain this. V and J are TRBV6-5 and TRBJ2-2; a weak D match, TRBD2 (6 bases). This CDR3 comprises 11 residues. In germline, CDR1 is MNHEY, CDR2 SVGAGI. As DNA, the CDR3 is TGTGCCAGCAGTTTTCGCGGGGAGCTTTTTTTT. This gives the protein CASSFRGELFF.

The V call is TRBV5-6, the J call TRBJ1-2; D unresolved. CDR1 SGHDT and CDR2 YYEEEE come from the germline V gene. The CDR3 sequence is 14 residues long. Trimming shortened V by 4 bases and J by 4 bases, and 14 bases separated the two germline ends. The CDR3 is CASSPEPRGYGYTF. CDR3 DNA: TGTGCCAGCAGCCCCGAGCCACGAGGCTATGGCTACACCTTC. Full variable domain (rest looked up from reference TRBV5-6 and TRBJ1-2): DAGVTQSPTHLIKTRGQQVTLRCSPKSGHDTVSWYQQALGQGPQFIFQYYEEEERQRGNFPDRFSGHQFPNYSSELNVNALLLGDSALYLCASSPEPRGYGYTFGSGTRLTVV.

This chain links TRBV4-3 with TRBJ1-2; a weak D match, TRBD1 (6 bases). Trimming removed 3 bases from V and 6 bases from J, with 17 bases in between. This CDR3 spans 15 amino acids. The germline gives CDR1 LGHNA, CDR2 YSLEER. CDR3 sequence reads: CASSHVTGALDGYTF. The CDR3 nucleotides are TGCGCCAGCAGCCATGTAACGGGGGCTCTAGATGGCTACACCTTC.

V and J are TRBV24-1 and TRBJ2-6; weak D call: TRBD1 (6 bases). Trimming left V 6 bases short and J 0 bases short, with 14 bases between. The CDR3 spans 17 residues. Germline values: CDR1 KGHDR, CDR2 SFDVKD. This chain's CDR3 is CATSSNHRDSGANVLTF. The CDR3 nucleotides read TGTGCCACCAGTTCGAACCACAGGGACTCTGGGGCCAACGTCCTGACTTTC.

This clonotype was counted many times. The rearrangement uses TRBV7-9 and TRBJ2-7; D remains ambiguous. Germline-derived CDR1 and CDR2 are SEHNR and FQNEAQ (reference sequence). This CDR3 region has 12 residues. V was clipped by 3 bases and J by 4 bases, with 7 bases between them. The DNA for the CDR3 is TGTGCCAGCAGCTTCCTAGAGTACGAGCAGTACTTC. Its protein product is CASSFLEYEQYF. Using reference TRBV7-9 and TRBJ2-7 for the parts outside the CDR3, the full variable domain is DTGVSQNPRHKITKRGQNVTFRCDPISEHNRLYWYRQTLGQGPEFLTYFQNEAQLEKSRLLSDRFSAERPKGSFSTLEIQRTEQGDSAMYLCASSFLEYEQYFGPGTRLTVT.

The chain recombines TRBV4-3 with TRBJ2-2; D may be TRBD2 (6 bases). The V gene lost 3 bases and the J gene lost 5 bases, with 10 bases spanning the gap. Germline V gene data show CDR1 as LGHNA and CDR2 as YSLEER. The length of the CDR3 is 14 residues. The chain's CDR3 is CASSQGLRTGELFF. In DNA form, the CDR3 reads TGCGCCAGCAGCCAGGGACTCCGAACCGGGGAGCTGTTTTTT.

This clonotype turned up a few times. The chain has TRBV6-5 and TRBJ1-4; perhaps TRBD1 as D (5 bases). V lost 3 bases and J 0 bases, leaving 14 bases between the germline ends. Germline V gene data show CDR1 as MNHEY and CDR2 as SVGAGI. The CDR3 covers 17 residues. In DNA, the CDR3 is TGTGCCAGCAGTTATGGGGGGAGGGGTGCAACTAATGAAAAACTGTTTTTT. Its translation: CASSYGGRGATNEKLFF.

This clonotype was counted ten times or more. The J gene is TRBJ2-1, the V gene TRBV28; D may be TRBD1 or TRBD2 (5 bases each). Deletions cut 3 bases from V and 8 bases from J, with 17 bases between. Germline CDR1 is MDHEN and CDR2 is SYDVKM. CDR3 size: 15 residues. In DNA, the CDR3 is TGTGCCAGCAGTTTTCGGGGCTTCCAAGGGGATGAGCAGTTCTTC. The encoded protein is CASSFRGFQGDEQFF.

This clonotype was seen at least ten times. For the CDR3, the DNA is TGCGCCAGCAGCCAAGATGGAGGGAGGGGAGCGGGAGTCACAGATACGCAGTATTTT. Translating gives CASSQDGGRGAGVTDTQYF. The chain has TRBV4-3 and TRBJ2-3; TRBD2 agrees at 8 bases. This CDR3 has 19 residues. Germline trimming cut 0 bases from V and 2 bases from J; bases unmatched to any gene: 13. Germline-derived CDR1 and CDR2 are LGHNA and YSLEER.

This clonotype has more than one count but fewer than ten. V gene TRBV6-2 or TRBV6-3 combines with J gene TRBJ2-3, with 10 bases matching TRBD1. Trimming cost V 6 bases and J 6 bases; bases outside gene matches: 9. The CDR3 is 15 residues long. The germline V gene encodes CDR1 MNHEY and CDR2 SVGEGT. CDR3 in amino acids: CASRDRGPPLDTQYF. In DNA form, the CDR3 reads TGTGCCAGCAGAGACAGGGGGCCGCCTCTGGATACGCAGTATTTT.

The table lists this clonotype with many counts. The CDR3 protein is CASSEWGGGTEAFF. CDR3 DNA: TGTGCCAGCAGTGAATGGGGAGGAGGGACTGAAGCTTTCTTT. This chain connects TRBV25-1 to TRBJ1-1; D remains ambiguous. CDR1 and CDR2 from the germline V gene are MGHDK and SYGVNS. The CDR3 sequence is 14 residues long. Trimming shortened V by 1 base and J by 5 bases, and 11 bases separated the two germline ends.

The table lists this clonotype with a few counts. This chain uses TRBV28 with TRBJ2-5; unclear D gene. The CDR3 spans 12 residues. V lost 3 bases and J lost 5, with 7 bases in between. CDR1 MDHEN and CDR2 SYDVKM come from the germline V gene. CDR3 residues: CASSFPRETQYF. CDR3 DNA sequence: TGTGCCAGCAGTTTCCCGCGGGAGACCCAGTACTTC.

This clonotype has ten or more counts. This chain connects TRBV20-1 to TRBJ2-5; D is ambiguous. Per the germline V gene, CDR1 is DFQATT and CDR2 is SNEGSKA (reference sequence). Trimming removed 4 bases from V and 4 bases from J, with 4 bases in between. This CDR3 has 10 amino acids. The CDR3 nucleotides read TGCAGTGCTACCAGAGAGACCCAGTACTTC. This gives the protein CSATRETQYF.

This clonotype has at least ten counts. V and J are TRBV15 and TRBJ1-4; TRBD1 matches at 7 bases. Losses at the gene ends were 0 bases for V and 8 bases for J; bases not matched to a gene: 3. CDR1 LNHNV and CDR2 YYDKDF come from the germline V gene (reference sequence). The length of the CDR3 is 14 residues. CDR3 coding DNA: TGTGCCACCAGCAGAGAGAGGGGGCGAGAAAAACTGTTTTTT. Translated: CATSRERGREKLFF.

V gene TRBV3-1 combines with J gene TRBJ2-1; 11 bases agree with TRBD2. Germline-derived CDR1 and CDR2 are LGHDT and YNNKEL (reference sequence). Trimming removed 4 bases from V and 8 bases from J; junction bases left unmatched: 7. CDR3 length: 15 amino acids. The CDR3 nucleotides are TGTGCCAGCAGCCCCATAGCGGGGGGGTACCATGAGCAGTTCTTC. Translation: CASSPIAGGYHEQFF.

The chain has TRBV5-6 and TRBJ1-6; D remains unclear. The CDR3 sequence is 13 residues long. The V end was cut by 4 bases, the J end by 14 bases, with 16 bases between. The germline CDR1 and CDR2 sequences are SGHDT and YYEEEE. The CDR3 DNA is TGTGCCAGCAGCCTCCCCGATGGGAGATCCCTCCACTTT. It yields the protein CASSLPDGRSLHF.

The chain carries TRBV7-2 and TRBJ2-5; D is perhaps TRBD1 (6 bases). The CDR3 loop spans 15 amino acids. Germline-derived CDR1 and CDR2 are SGHTA and FQGNSA. Between the trimmed V and J ends, which lost 1 base and 1 base, there was a span of 10 bases. CDR3 nucleotides: TGTGCCAGCAGCTTAGTAGGGGGTACCCAAGAGACCCAGTACTTC. It codes for CASSLVGGTQETQYF. The variable domain in full, with the rest retrieved from reference TRBV7-2 and TRBJ2-5, is GAGVSQSPSNKVTEKGKDVELRCDPISGHTALYWYRQSLGQGLEFLIYFQGNSAPDKSGLPSDRFSAERTGGSVSTLTIQRTQQEDSAVYLCASSLVGGTQETQYFGPGTRLLVL.